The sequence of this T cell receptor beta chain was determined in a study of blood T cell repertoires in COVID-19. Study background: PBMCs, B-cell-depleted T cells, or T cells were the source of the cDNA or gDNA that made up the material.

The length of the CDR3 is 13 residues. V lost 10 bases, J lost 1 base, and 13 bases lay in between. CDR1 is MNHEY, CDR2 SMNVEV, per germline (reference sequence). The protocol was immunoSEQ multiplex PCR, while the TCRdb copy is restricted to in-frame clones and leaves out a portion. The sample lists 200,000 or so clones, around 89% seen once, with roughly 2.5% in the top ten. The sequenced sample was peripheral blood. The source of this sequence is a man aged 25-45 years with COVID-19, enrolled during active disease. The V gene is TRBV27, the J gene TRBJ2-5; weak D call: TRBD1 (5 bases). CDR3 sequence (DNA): TGTGCCACCATTGACAGCCCCCAAGAGACCCAGTACTTC. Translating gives CATIDSPQETQYF.